These 31 T cell receptor beta chains were sequenced from one sample in a study of blood T cell repertoires in COVID-19 (TCRdb year 2020). Library construction relied on the immunoSEQ multiplex PCR assay. In its TCRdb copy, this immuneACCESS table keeps in-frame sequences only and misses some clones. Where compared with another copy, unresolved V genes explain less than half of these, and the others have no known cause. For this sample there are just under 350,000 clones; approximately 89% appear just once. Of the sample, approximately 3.5% falls within the top ten clones. Source material: peripheral blood. The receptors originated from a woman younger than 30 who had recovered from COVID-19.

The V and J genes are TRBV9 and TRBJ2-3; 7 nucleotides line up with TRBD1. Germline values: CDR1 SGDLS, CDR2 YYNGEE. This CDR3 has 15 residues. Losses at the gene ends were 2 bases for V and 1 base for J; bases not matched to a gene: 4. The DNA of the CDR3 is TGTGCCAGCAGCGTCTCCGGGACAGGCACAGATACGCAGTATTTT. This sequence encodes CASSVSGTGTDTQYF.

The V and J genes are TRBV4-1 and TRBJ1-5; TRBD1 might be the D (6 bases). The CDR3 has 18 residues. The V gene lost 0 bases and the J gene lost 2 bases, with 17 bases spanning the gap. CDR1 and CDR2 from the germline V gene are MGHRA and YSYEKL. CDR3 amino acids: CASSQDRLKDRGNQPQHF. In nucleotides, the CDR3 is TGCGCCAGCAGCCAAGATCGGCTGAAGGACAGAGGCAATCAGCCCCAGCATTTT.

V and J are TRBV27 and TRBJ2-7; 7 bases align to TRBD1. The CDR3 runs 13 residues. After removal of 6 bases from V and 9 bases from J, the junction contained 11 bases not matched to a gene. Germline V CDR1 and CDR2: MNHEY, SMNVEV (reference sequence). CDR3 sequence: CASRLHRGRGQYV. The DNA for the CDR3 is TGTGCCAGCAGGCTTCACAGGGGACGGGGGCAGTACGTC.

The count of this clone is one. This chain links TRBV6-5 with TRBJ2-3; 9 bases match TRBD1. The CDR3 is 15 residues long. Germline CDR1 reads MNHEY; CDR2 reads SVGAGI. With 5 bases clipped from V and 1 base from J, the junction kept 4 bases outside the gene matches. The CDR3 loop reads CASSPRDRGTDTQYF. DNA for the CDR3: TGTGCCAGCAGTCCACGGGACAGGGGCACAGATACGCAGTATTTT.

The genes are TRBV4-3 and TRBJ2-1; TRBD1 is a possible D gene (6 bases). V gave up 0 bases and J gave up 5 bases, with 8 bases separating them. The germline V gene has CDR1 LGHNA and CDR2 YSLEER. The CDR3 contains 14 residues. The CDR3 reads CASSQDRTDNEQFF. The CDR3 DNA is TGCGCCAGCAGCCAAGATCGGACAGACAATGAGCAGTTCTTC.

The V call is TRBV7-2, the J call TRBJ2-3; TRBD2 agrees at 13 bases. This CDR3 has 18 amino acids. CDR1 and CDR2 (germline): SGHTA, FQGNSA. V gave up 5 bases and J gave up 4 bases; unmatched junction bases: 12. This CDR3 reads CASSNNLRTSGSADTQYF. CDR3 nucleotide sequence: TGTGCCAGCAGCAACAACCTAAGGACTAGCGGGAGTGCAGATACGCAGTATTTT.

This chain uses TRBV5-4 with TRBJ2-1; 16 nucleotides line up with TRBD2. The V segment lost 4 bases and the J segment 0 bases; nucleotides outside the gene matches: 4. Germline values: CDR1 SGHNT, CDR2 YYREEE (reference sequence). The CDR3 consists of 18 residues. The CDR3 region has the DNA TGTGCCAGCAGCGACGGGACTAGCGGGAGGGCCTCCTACAATGAGCAGTTCTTC. Translation: CASSDGTSGRASYNEQFF.

This clone was detected once. The chain uses TRBV21-1 and TRBJ2-1; TRBD2 was called by the table and not checked on the DNA. TRBV21-1 is a listed pseudogene. This CDR3 has 21 residues. CDR3 coding DNA: TGTGCCAGCAGGAAAACGGCCTTCAAACGGCCCCCCGGGACTAACTACAATGAGCAGTTCTTC. Translation gives CASRKTAFKRPPGTNYNEQFF.

The rearrangement links TRBV14 to TRBJ2-1; 7 bases are shared with TRBD2. CDR1 and CDR2 from the germline V gene are SGHDN and FVKESK. J was trimmed by 7 bases and V by 3 bases; bases with no gene match: 12. This CDR3 is 16 amino acids long. The CDR3 loop is CASSHMGGSHLNEQFF. CDR3 DNA sequence: TGTGCCAGCAGCCATATGGGCGGGAGTCATTTGAATGAGCAGTTCTTC.

V gene TRBV30 combines with J gene TRBJ1-3; 8 positions agree with TRBD1. The CDR3 extends over 13 amino acids. V was clipped by 4 bases and J by 4 bases; unmatched bases: 3. Per germline, CDR1 GTSNPN and CDR2 SVGIG (reference sequence). The CDR3 loop reads CAWNGQGGNTIYF. The CDR3 region has the DNA TGTGCCTGGAATGGACAGGGAGGAAACACCATATATTTT.

The rearrangement joins TRBV4-3 to TRBJ2-3, with unresolved D. Trimming took off 1 base at V and 3 bases at J, with 11 bases between the two ends. Germline V gene lookup returns CDR1 LGHNA and CDR2 YSLEER. The CDR3 spans 15 residues. CDR3 nucleotides: TGCGCCAGCAGCCAAGCCTGGGCAGCAACAGATACGCAGTATTTT. This translates into CASSQAWAATDTQYF.

Only a few counts were recorded for this clone. V usage is TRBV30 and J usage is TRBJ2-1, with 11 bases matching TRBD2. In germline, CDR1 is GTSNPN, CDR2 SVGIG (reference sequence). The V gene end was trimmed by 5 bases and the J gene end by 0 bases; junction bases not matched to a gene: 18. The CDR3 has 20 amino acids. In DNA form, the CDR3 reads TGTGCCTGGTATAACTCCGTTAGCGGGAGGGCCATCGGCTCCTACAATGAGCAGTTCTTC. Translating gives CAWYNSVSGRAIGSYNEQFF.

This clone came up a few times. This chain uses TRBV18 with TRBJ1-6, with 8 bases that match TRBD1. V dropped 4 bases and J dropped 7; count of bases not matched to a gene: 6. This CDR3 spans 15 amino acids. Germline values: CDR1 KGHSH, CDR2 LQKENI. Written as DNA, the CDR3 is TGTGCCAGCTCACAGGGCAGGGGGCGGAATTCACCCCTCCACTTT. This sequence encodes CASSQGRGRNSPLHF.

V is TRBV24-1 and J is TRBJ2-5; D gene uncertain. V was cut by 1 base and J by 5 bases, with 16 bases left in between. The germline V gene has CDR1 KGHDR and CDR2 SFDVKD. The CDR3 is 16 residues long. In DNA form, the CDR3 reads TGTGCCACCAGTGATTTCCCGATGAGCTTAGTGGAGACCCAGTACTTC. It translates to CATSDFPMSLVETQYF.

The V call is TRBV5-4, the J call TRBJ2-3; 8 bases line up with TRBD2. V lost 2 bases, J lost 0 bases, and 5 bases stayed unmatched. The length of the CDR3 is 16 residues. Germline values: CDR1 SGHNT, CDR2 YYREEE (reference sequence). As DNA, the CDR3 is TGTGCCAGCAGCTTAAAGCGGGAGTTAAGCACAGATACGCAGTATTTT. Amino acid sequence: CASSLKRELSTDTQYF.

The chain couples TRBV18 to TRBJ1-4; 9 bases match TRBD1. This CDR3 has 14 amino acids. The V gene's germline CDR1 is KGHSH and CDR2 LQKENI. Losses at the gene ends were 6 bases for V and 6 bases for J; bases not matched to a gene: 5. The CDR3 loop reads CASSLDRGDEKLFF. In nucleotides, the CDR3 is TGTGCCAGCTCCCTGGACAGGGGTGATGAAAAACTGTTTTTT.

This chain connects TRBV7-2 to TRBJ2-3; 7 positions match TRBD2. J lost 2 bases, V lost 5 bases, and 10 bases had no gene match. Germline CDR1 SGHTA, CDR2 FQGNSA. The CDR3 has 16 residues. CDR3 sequence: CASSGRWLAATDTQYF. As DNA, the CDR3 is TGTGCCAGCAGCGGGCGGTGGCTAGCGGCCACAGATACGCAGTATTTT.

This chain links TRBV5-1 with TRBJ2-1; 7 bases line up with TRBD2. V lost 4 bases, J lost 2 bases, and 9 bases stayed unmatched. Germline CDR1 is SGHRS and CDR2 is YFSETQ. The CDR3 contains 16 residues. The CDR3 protein is CASSPSSGVTYNEQFF. As DNA, the CDR3 is TGCGCCAGCAGCCCCTCTAGCGGAGTTACCTACAATGAGCAGTTCTTC.

J is TRBJ2-2 and V is TRBV19, with 15 bases that match TRBD2. Trimming removed 5 bases from V and 8 bases from J; junction bases left unmatched: 21. Looked up from germline, CDR1 is LNHDA and CDR2 is SQIVND (reference sequence). The CDR3 has 21 residues. CDR3 bases: TGTGCCAGTAGTCCCGGGGTAGGAATTACGGGACTAGCGGGAGGCACGGGGGAGCTGTTTTTT. Translating gives CASSPGVGITGLAGGTGELFF. Together with reference TRBV19 and TRBJ2-2, the CDR3 gives the full variable domain: DGGITQSPKYLFRKEGQNVTLSCEQNLNHDAMYWYRQDPGQGLRLIYYSQIVNDFQKGDIAEGYSVSREKKESFPLTVTSAQKNPTAFYLCASSPGVGITGLAGGTGELFFGEGSRLTVL.

The CDR3 reads CASSLGAPTDTQYF. DNA of the CDR3: TGTGCCAGCAGCTTAGGGGCCCCCACGGATACGCAGTATTTT. The gene calls are TRBV7-2 and TRBJ2-3, with D hard to call. Germline V gene lookup returns CDR1 SGHTA and CDR2 FQGNSA. Trimming removed 1 base from V and 6 bases from J, with 11 bases in between. The CDR3 is made up of 14 amino acids.

This rearrangement joins TRBV6-5 to TRBJ1-4; TRBD1 matches 7 bases. The CDR3 runs to 15 residues. J lost 1 base, V lost 8 bases, and 7 bases had no gene match. Germline V lookup: CDR1 MNHEY, CDR2 SVGAGI. The CDR3 nucleotides read TGTGCCAGCCGACAGGGTACAGGAACTAATGAAAAACTGTTTTTT. This translates into CASRQGTGTNEKLFF.

CDR3 amino acids: CATSEDRGGAEAFF. The CDR3 nucleotides are TGTGCCACCAGTGAGGACAGGGGAGGCGCTGAAGCTTTCTTT. This sequence joins TRBV24-1 and TRBJ1-1; 9 bases align to TRBD1. The CDR3 has 14 residues. In germline, CDR1 is KGHDR, CDR2 SFDVKD. V lost 4 bases to trimming and J lost 6 bases; unmatched junction nucleotides: 5.

The CDR3 here is CASSATGGRWGDTQYF. The CDR3 DNA reads as TGTGCCAGCAGCGCCACAGGGGGCCGCTGGGGAGATACGCAGTATTTT. V usage is TRBV11-2 and J usage is TRBJ2-3, with 9 bases lining up with TRBD1. The CDR3 totals 16 residues. The germline V gene encodes CDR1 SGHAT and CDR2 FQNNGV. The ends lost 5 bases at V and 5 bases at J; junction bases unmatched: 11.

J is TRBJ2-1 and V is TRBV6-2 or TRBV6-3; 8 bases match TRBD1. Losses at the gene ends were 5 bases for V and 7 bases for J; bases not matched to a gene: 10. In germline, CDR1 is MNHEY, CDR2 SVGEGT. This CDR3 contains 15 residues. CDR3 amino acids: CASSHQGAHWNEQFF. The CDR3 DNA follows: TGTGCCAGCAGTCACCAGGGGGCGCATTGGAATGAGCAGTTCTTC.

The chain is built from TRBV19 and TRBJ1-2; D might be TRBD1 (5 bases). There are 16 residues in the CDR3. V gave up 4 bases and J gave up 4 bases, with 19 bases separating them. Per the germline V gene, CDR1 is LNHDA and CDR2 is SQIVND (reference sequence). The CDR3 DNA reads TGTGCCAGTAGTAAGCTGATGGACATACTGGTCTATGGCTACACCTTC. Protein sequence: CASSKLMDILVYGYTF.

The chain recombines TRBV5-6 with TRBJ2-7; TRBD1 might be the D (6 bases). V was shortened by 1 base and J by 2 bases, with 7 bases between the two germline ends. CDR1 and CDR2 from the germline V gene are SGHDT and YYEEEE. The CDR3 has 13 amino acids. The CDR3 nucleotides are TGTGCCAGCAGCTTGACAGGGCCCTACGAGCAGTACGTC. Its protein is CASSLTGPYEQYV.

The J gene is TRBJ2-1, the V gene TRBV15; tentative D call: TRBD2 (5 bases). The CDR3 totals 17 residues. V lost 0 bases and J lost 4, with 16 bases in between. CDR1 and CDR2 (germline): LNHNV, YYDKDF (reference sequence). The CDR3 nucleotides are TGTGCCACCAGCAGAGATTTAAGCGGCCCGACATACAATGAGCAGTTCTTC. Translating gives CATSRDLSGPTYNEQFF. The whole variable domain, filled in from reference TRBV15 and TRBJ2-1, reads DAMVIQNPRYQVTQFGKPVTLSCSQTLNHNVMYWYQQKSSQAPKLLFHYYDKDFNNEADTPDNFQSRRPNTSFCFLDIRSPGLGDTAMYLCATSRDLSGPTYNEQFFGPGTRLTVL.

This sequence joins TRBV3-1 (or the pseudogene TRBV3-2) and TRBJ2-3; TRBD1 is a possible D gene (6 bases). Per germline, CDR1 LGHDT and CDR2 YNNKEL (reference sequence). The CDR3 sequence is 15 residues long. V was shortened by 3 bases and J by 1 base, with 11 bases between the two germline ends. The CDR3 DNA reads TGTGCCAGCAGCCAGCAGGGGACGCGCACAGATACGCAGTATTTT. Translated, it gives CASSQQGTRTDTQYF.

The rearrangement links TRBV6-2 or TRBV6-3 to TRBJ1-1; D possibly corresponds to TRBD1 (5 bases). This CDR3 is 14 amino acids long. In germline, CDR1 is MNHEY, CDR2 SVGEGT. Trimming removed 5 bases at V and 6 bases at J, with 16 bases between. The DNA for the CDR3 is TGTGCCAGCAGTAAGCAGACAGCCTATTCTGAAGCTTTCTTT. Residues: CASSKQTAYSEAFF.

The chain joins TRBV27 to TRBJ1-1; 7 bases fit TRBD1. There are 13 residues in the CDR3. Germline V lookup: CDR1 MNHEY, CDR2 SMNVEV (reference sequence). V was clipped by 8 bases and J by 0 bases; unmatched bases: 3. CDR3 region: CASRGQLNTEAFF. In DNA form, the CDR3 reads TGTGCCAGCCGGGGACAGTTGAACACTGAAGCTTTCTTT.

CDR3 sequence reads: CASSPTGGPSSGNTIYF. The CDR3 nucleotides read TGTGCCAGCAGCCCCACAGGGGGCCCTTCCTCTGGAAACACCATATATTTT. The V gene is TRBV7-9, the J gene TRBJ1-3; TRBD1 matches 9 bases. The CDR3 is 17 amino acids. Trimming at V came to 5 bases and at J to 0 bases, leaving 8 bases not matched to a gene. Germline loops: CDR1 SEHNR, CDR2 FQNEAQ (reference sequence).